The rows below give T cell receptor beta chains drawn from one sample of a study of T cells after yellow fever vaccination. TCRdb reprocessed the 5' RACE reads with MiXCR, giving one entry per CDR3 protein. The table has 550,000 or so distinct CDR3 sequences, roughly 19% seen once. Material: PBMCs, obtained 15 days after the yellow fever booster vaccination. These receptors were collected from a man aged 25 to 40 who received the YFV17D yellow fever vaccine. The CDR3 runs from the conserved cysteine through the conserved F or W. Fields, in order: clone size, J gene, V gene, CDR3 protein. Size is omitted from some rows. Given values are once, few, many or a class for expanded clones.

clone_size: -; j_call: TRBJ2-3; v_call: TRBV19; cdr3_aa: CASQASGVTQYF
clone_size: few; j_call: TRBJ2-7; v_call: TRBV4-3; cdr3_aa: CASSQDSITEQYF
clone_size: once; j_call: TRBJ2-5; v_call: TRBV15; cdr3_aa: CATSGRTSGDQETQYF
clone_size: many; j_call: TRBJ2-2; v_call: TRBV7-9; cdr3_aa: CASSLGAANTGELFF
clone_size: many; j_call: TRBJ2-2; v_call: TRBV7-7; cdr3_aa: CASSLGQGRDTGELFF
clone_size: -; j_call: TRBJ2-3; v_call: TRBV5-1; cdr3_aa: CASSLGQGSANTQYF
clone_size: -; j_call: TRBJ1-4; v_call: TRBV20-1; cdr3_aa: CSATNSNEKLFF
clone_size: -; j_call: TRBJ2-1; v_call: TRBV12-3/TRBV12-4; cdr3_aa: CASSGPSGSGNEQFF
clone_size: few; j_call: TRBJ2-4; v_call: TRBV4-3; cdr3_aa: CASSQMTGREHIQYF
clone_size: few; j_call: TRBJ2-7; v_call: TRBV5-1; cdr3_aa: CASSLSTSGVYEQYF
clone_size: few; j_call: TRBJ2-7; v_call: TRBV28; cdr3_aa: CASSFGNEQYF
clone_size: few; j_call: TRBJ2-7; v_call: TRBV14; cdr3_aa: CASSRGGTVSYEQYF
clone_size: few; j_call: TRBJ1-1; v_call: TRBV19; cdr3_aa: CASLRGGYEAFF
clone_size: few; j_call: TRBJ2-5; v_call: TRBV20-1; cdr3_aa: CSARAGSGRKETQYF
clone_size: few; j_call: TRBJ2-1; v_call: TRBV5-1; cdr3_aa: CASRVAESPDEQFF
clone_size: -; j_call: TRBJ2-3; v_call: TRBV5-1; cdr3_aa: CASSPPQAGGGTDTQYF
clone_size: few; j_call: TRBJ2-7; v_call: TRBV18; cdr3_aa: CASSPAGNEQYF